This TCR beta chain was captured by sequencing in a study of T cells in Graves' hyperthyroidism and ophthalmopathy. TCR beta CDR3 regions were amplified from RNA. HTBI primers drove first-round RT-PCR of the TCR CDR3. MiXCR, applied by TCRdb to the multiplex PCR reads, yields one record per CDR3 protein. The sample lists around 520,000 distinct CDR3 sequences; about an eighth were seen once. The CDR3 totals 16 residues. The germline V gene has CDR1 MNHNS and CDR2 SASEGT. The germline V and J ends were trimmed by 5 bases and 0 bases, with 11 bases remaining between them. The rearrangement uses TRBV6-1 and TRBJ2-6; D possibly corresponds to TRBD1 (5 bases). The material sequenced was blood. This clonotype originated in a woman younger than 35 with Graves' hyperthyroidism. CDR3 residues: CASSSRADSGANVLTF. As DNA, the CDR3 is TGTGCCAGCAGTTCCAGGGCAGACTCTGGGGCCAACGTCCTGACTTTC.